There are many counts of the clone carrying this T cell receptor beta chain. Naive CD8 T cells were FACS-sorted by CD8+CD4-CCR7+CD45RA+ markers. Methods described previously were used for bulk TCR libraries, and listed TCR primers were applied. TCRdb re-called the PCR reads with MiXCR, one entry per CDR3 protein. In the table there are about 640,000 distinct CDR3 sequences, about 20% of which are singletons. This specimen comes from a study of molecular identifiers for immune sequencing clone quantification. On the study more broadly: The replicate experiment used RNA from about 21,000 or 97,000 naive CD8 cells. This RNA was split into five aliquots, and four of them were sequenced.

The V and J ends lost 4 bases and 3 bases, in that order; junction bases with no gene match: 7. Germline-derived CDR1 and CDR2 are SGHNT and YYREEE (reference sequence). This CDR3 is built from 15 residues. The source material was naive CD8+ T cells from blood, with Jurkat cell RNA spiked in. Subset specified: FACS-sorted CD8+CD4-CCR7+CD45RA+ naive T cells. The receptor's source is a human donor in good health. Some libraries in this study had Jurkat cell RNA spiked in. V and J are TRBV5-4 and TRBJ2-7; 10 positions match TRBD1. For the CDR3, the DNA is TGTGCCAGCAGCCCCGGGACAGGGGAGGGCTACGAGCAGTACTTC. Translation gives CASSPGTGEGYEQYF.